One sample yielded the 22 T cell receptor beta chains listed below, sequenced in a study of neoadjuvant nivolumab and ipilimumab in lung cancer. Repertoires were generated with immunoSEQ multiplex PCR, while TCRdb's copy carries only in-frame clones and drops some. The table records fewer than 7,000 clones, 91% of them present only once. Specimen: blood, collected after neoadjuvant nivolumab, alone or with ipilimumab, at or shortly before surgery. These receptors were obtained from an adult with non-small cell lung cancer. Some clones in this sample may be carry-over from other donors' samples.

The CDR3 is CASSPGTRYTDTQYF. Written as DNA, the CDR3 is TGTGCCAGCAGTCCCGGGACTAGATACACAGATACGCAGTATTTT. The chain employs TRBV2 and TRBJ2-3, with TRBD2 identical over 8 bases. In germline, CDR1 is SNHLY, CDR2 FYNNEI. This CDR3 spans 15 amino acids. With 5 bases clipped from V and 2 bases from J, the junction kept 6 bases outside the gene matches.

The J gene is TRBJ2-7, the V gene TRBV12-2. TRBV12-2 is a documented pseudogene. This CDR3 is 11 amino acids long. The CDR3 DNA reads as TGTGCAAGTCGCAAAAGATACGAGCAGTACTTC. Translating it yields CASRKRYEQYF.

The chain employs TRBV2 and TRBJ2-7; 8 positions agree with TRBD2. The CDR3 loop spans 14 amino acids. Germline V gene sequence: CDR1 SNHLY, CDR2 FYNNEI. The V gene end was trimmed by 7 bases and the J gene end by 2 bases; junction bases not matched to a gene: 7. The DNA of the CDR3 is TGTGCCAGCAAGCTAGCGGGTGGACCCTACGAGCAGTACTTC. It specifies CASKLAGGPYEQYF.

The rearrangement uses TRBV5-1 and TRBJ2-7; weak D call: TRBD2 (6 bases). Between the trimmed V and J ends, which lost 3 bases and 1 base, there was a span of 11 bases. The CDR3 covers 14 residues. CDR1 is SGHRS, CDR2 YFSETQ, per germline. The CDR3 here is CASSSTSTSYEQYF. CDR3 DNA sequence: TGCGCCAGCAGCTCAACTAGCACTTCCTACGAGCAGTACTTC.

The chain employs TRBV7-9 and TRBJ2-5; D may be TRBD2 (6 bases). The CDR3 runs to 12 residues. The V end lost 7 bases, the J end lost 10 bases, and 16 bases lay between the germline ends. Germline V gene sequence: CDR1 SEHNR, CDR2 FQNEAQ (reference sequence). CDR3 sequence reads: CASISVGEVQYF. The CDR3 coding sequence is TGTGCCAGCATTTCCGTCGGGGAGGTCCAGTACTTC.

This chain uses TRBV5-4 with TRBJ2-1; 9 bases align to TRBD1. Germline-derived CDR1 and CDR2 are SGHNT and YYREEE (reference sequence). The CDR3 totals 16 residues. J was trimmed by 6 bases and V by 5 bases; bases with no gene match: 12. CDR3 nucleotide sequence: TGTGCCAGCAGACCGAACAGGGGGCGCACGGGCAATGAGCAGTTCTTC. Protein product: CASRPNRGRTGNEQFF.

This chain uses TRBV11-1 with TRBJ1-3; D is ambiguous. V was trimmed by 6 bases and J by 4 bases, leaving 10 bases between them. The CDR3 is made up of 13 amino acids. Per germline, CDR1 SGHAT and CDR2 FQDESV (reference sequence). The CDR3: CASRRDIGNTIYF. In DNA form, the CDR3 reads TGTGCCAGCAGGAGAGACATCGGAAACACCATATATTTT.

V and J are TRBV5-4 and TRBJ2-1; D perhaps matches TRBD1 (6 bases). This CDR3 spans 15 amino acids. V shed 1 base and J shed 2 bases, with 10 bases lying between them. Germline V gives CDR1 SGHNT, CDR2 YYREEE (reference sequence). The CDR3 here is CASSLNTGTYNEQFF. DNA of the CDR3: TGTGCCAGCAGCTTGAATACAGGGACCTACAATGAGCAGTTCTTC.

The rearrangement joins TRBV19 to TRBJ1-2, with no clear D. The V gene's germline CDR1 is LNHDA and CDR2 SQIVND (reference sequence). V lost 6 bases to trimming and J lost 2 bases, with 13 bases between them. The CDR3 has 14 residues. In nucleotides, the CDR3 is TGTGCCAGTAGGATTCCTGAACCCAACTATGGCTACACCTTC. It is translated as CASRIPEPNYGYTF.

V is TRBV21-1 and J is TRBJ2-3; the DNA was not used to check the table's D call, TRBD1. TRBV21-1 is deemed a pseudogene. CDR3 length equals 17 residues. Here the CDR3 reads CASRNPGTGRSTDTQYF. The CDR3 DNA follows: TGTGCCAGCCGGAACCCCGGGACAGGGAGGAGCACAGATACGCAGTATTTT.

The chain is built from TRBV29-1 and TRBJ2-7; D is possibly TRBD1 (6 bases). The CDR3 is made up of 14 amino acids. Germline V lookup: CDR1 SQVTM, CDR2 ANQGSEA. The ends were cut back, 7 bases at V and 0 bases at J, with 16 bases in the middle. The CDR3 DNA follows: TGCAGCGCCTCTCAGGGGCCAAGCTCCTACGAGCAGTACTTC. Protein: CSASQGPSSYEQYF.

CDR3 in DNA: TGTGCCACTAGCGTCGCCTACAATGAGCAGTTCTTC. Translating it yields CATSVAYNEQFF. V is TRBV19 and J is TRBJ2-1; tentative D call: TRBD2 (6 bases). CDR1 is LNHDA, CDR2 SQIVND, per germline (reference sequence). There are 12 residues in the CDR3. Trimming shortened V by 10 bases and J by 2 bases, and 9 bases separated the two germline ends. The entire variable domain, with the rest obtained from reference TRBV19 and TRBJ2-1, is as follows: DGGITQSPKYLFRKEGQNVTLSCEQNLNHDAMYWYRQDPGQGLRLIYYSQIVNDFQKGDIAEGYSVSREKKESFPLTVTSAQKNPTAFYLCATSVAYNEQFFGPGTRLTVL.

The chain joins TRBV29-1 to TRBJ2-6; D remains ambiguous. Deletions cut 6 bases from V and 0 bases from J, with 6 bases between. The CDR3 is 13 amino acids. CDR1 is SQVTM and CDR2 is ANQGSEA in the germline V gene. CDR3 coding DNA: TGCAGCGTGCTTGGCTCTGGGGCCAACGTCCTGACTTTC. Its protein product is CSVLGSGANVLTF.

The CDR3 DNA sequence: TGTGCCAGCAGTCTAGCGGGAGGGCCCGGGGAGCTGTTTTTT. Protein: CASSLAGGPGELFF. The chain joins TRBV7-3 to TRBJ2-2; 12 bases are shared with TRBD2. The CDR3 is 14 residues long. Trimming took 6 bases from V and 6 from J; bases not matched to a gene: 2. Germline V gives CDR1 SGHTA, CDR2 FQGTGA.

V usage is TRBV18 and J usage is TRBJ2-7, with 8 bases lining up with TRBD2. Germline V lookup: CDR1 KGHSH, CDR2 LQKENI. This CDR3 region has 13 residues. The V gene end was trimmed by 5 bases and the J gene end by 2 bases; junction bases not matched to a gene: 2. DNA for the CDR3: TGTGCCAGCTCATCGGGAGGGCCCTACGAGCAGTACTTC. This encodes CASSSGGPYEQYF.

The genes are TRBV7-6 and TRBJ1-3; tentative D call: TRBD1 (6 bases). The CDR3 loop spans 14 amino acids. CDR1 is SGHVS and CDR2 is FNYEAQ in the germline V gene. The V end lost 1 base, the J end lost 8 bases, and 12 bases lay between the germline ends. The CDR3 loop is CASSLGGRGDTIYF. In nucleotides, the CDR3 is TGTGCCAGCAGCTTAGGGGGCAGGGGAGACACCATATATTTT.

The V call is TRBV19, the J call TRBJ2-6; D tentatively fits TRBD1 or TRBD2 (5 bases each). This CDR3 has 17 amino acids. Germline V gene lookup returns CDR1 LNHDA and CDR2 SQIVND (reference sequence). V lost 6 bases and J lost 4, with 19 bases in between. CDR3 residues: CASSFRDGRTGANVLTF. Written as DNA, the CDR3 is TGTGCCAGTAGCTTCCGGGACGGGCGGACCGGGGCCAACGTCCTGACTTTC.

V usage is TRBV5-1 and J usage is TRBJ2-3; D gene uncertain. The CDR3 consists of 14 residues. Trimming took 0 bases from V and 4 from J, leaving 9 bases between them. Germline CDR1 is SGHRS and CDR2 is YFSETQ. The DNA of the CDR3 is TGCGCCAGCAGCTTGGCCGGTGCCGCAGATACGCAGTATTTT. This translates into CASSLAGAADTQYF.

The chain recombines TRBV7-2 with TRBJ2-7; 13 bases are a match to TRBD2. Germline V CDR1 and CDR2: SGHTA, FQGNSA. This CDR3 spans 18 amino acids. Unmatched junction bases numbered 11, after V lost 4 bases and J lost 2 bases. The CDR3 here is CASSWGTSGKTLAYEQYF. CDR3 nucleotide sequence: TGTGCCAGCAGCTGGGGGACTAGCGGGAAAACCCTCGCCTACGAGCAGTACTTC.

The sample holds a few counts of this clone. The CDR3 nucleotides read TGTGCCAGCAGCTTAGACCACTTGGCGGGAGCATCCGAGCAGTACTTC. Protein product: CASSLDHLAGASEQYF. The V and J genes are TRBV7-9 and TRBJ2-7, with 7 bases lining up with TRBD2. Germline CDR1 and CDR2: SEHNR and FQNEAQ (reference sequence). The CDR3 loop spans 16 amino acids. The trim removed 1 base at V and 6 bases at J, leaving 12 bases unmatched.

J is TRBJ2-1 and V is TRBV25-1, with 12 bases lining up with TRBD2. The length of the CDR3 is 16 residues. Germline assignment: CDR1 MGHDK and CDR2 SYGVNS. With V trimmed by 3 bases and J by 9 bases, 9 bases remained unmatched. The CDR3 nucleotides read TGTGCCAGCAGTGACCCTAGCGGGAGGGCTTTTAGTGAGCAGTTCTTC. This encodes CASSDPSGRAFSEQFF.

The rearrangement joins TRBV6-1 to TRBJ1-5; the match to TRBD1 covers 7 bases. Germline V lookup: CDR1 MNHNS, CDR2 SASEGT. This CDR3 region has 15 residues. Trimming took 3 bases from V and 4 from J; bases not matched to a gene: 6. This chain's CDR3 is CASSDKGTVNQPQHF. For the CDR3, the DNA is TGTGCCAGCAGTGATAAAGGGACAGTTAATCAGCCCCAGCATTTT.